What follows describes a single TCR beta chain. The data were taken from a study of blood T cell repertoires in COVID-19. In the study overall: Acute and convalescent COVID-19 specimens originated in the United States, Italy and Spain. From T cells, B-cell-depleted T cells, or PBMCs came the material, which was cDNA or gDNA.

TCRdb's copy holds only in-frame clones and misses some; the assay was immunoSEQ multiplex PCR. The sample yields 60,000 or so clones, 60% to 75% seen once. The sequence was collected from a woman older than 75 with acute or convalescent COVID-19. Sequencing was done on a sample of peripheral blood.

CDR3 in amino acids: CATSEQGQNNGYTF. In DNA, the CDR3 is TGTGCCACCAGTGAGCAGGGACAGAATAATGGCTACACCTTC. This chain links TRBV24-1 with TRBJ1-2; 7 bases align to TRBD1. With 4 bases clipped from V and 6 bases from J, the junction kept 7 bases outside the gene matches. The V gene's germline CDR1 is KGHDR and CDR2 SFDVKD. This CDR3 region has 14 residues.